This TCR beta chain was sequenced in a study of cytomegalovirus exposure and HLA in healthy donors. With respect to this clone: The antigen is unknown.

V shed 5 bases and J shed 7 bases, with 11 bases lying between them. CDR1 and CDR2 from the germline V gene are SEHNR and FQNEAQ (reference sequence). The CDR3 is 13 amino acids. The PCR had 60 Vbeta and 13 Jbeta primers. The table came from immunoSEQ multiplex PCR; TCRdb's copy has only in-frame clones and leaves some out. Here the sample spans fewer than 200,000 clones, 65% to 85% being singletons. The study, taken as a whole, reports: Several of the most significant clusters were apparently associated with common viral pathogens in a later analysis. Researchers counted around 160 TCR beta chains as cytomegalovirus-associated. Per a later analysis, about 15,000 TCR beta sequences showed association with HLA alleles at 0.05 false discovery rate. V- and J-gene trimming in TCR beta was tied to a missense DCLRE1C variant by an analysis performed later.

Sequencing used PBMCs. This chain uses TRBV7-9 with TRBJ2-2, with D hard to call. The TCR sequence derives from a woman between 50 and 59 years old in good health and CMV-seropositive. CDR3 residues: CASSPQVNGELFF. DNA for the CDR3: TGTGCCAGCAGCCCCCAGGTTAACGGGGAGCTGTTTTTT.